The rows below give T cell receptor beta chains drawn from one sample of a study of blood T cells in healthy people across ages. Each CDR3 protein gets one entry after TCRdb re-called the 5' RACE reads with MiXCR. The sample includes around 800,000 distinct CDR3 sequences, around 45% seen only once; the top ten take around a sixth. Sample: blood. The origin of the receptors is an elderly man in good health. The CDR3 runs from the conserved cysteine through the conserved F or W. Some rows have no size entry. The others give once, few or many, or a class for an expanded clone.

v_call: TRBV6-5; j_call: TRBJ2-3; clone_size: .; cdr3_aa: CASRAGGGGTDTQYF
v_call: TRBV2; j_call: TRBJ2-1; clone_size: many; cdr3_aa: CASSARTSGEQFF
v_call: TRBV24-1; j_call: TRBJ2-1; clone_size: .; cdr3_aa: CATSEESSYNEQFF
v_call: TRBV10-3; j_call: TRBJ2-2; clone_size: .; cdr3_aa: CAISEQTNTGELFF
v_call: TRBV15; j_call: .; clone_size: .; cdr3_aa: CATSRDRGLAGRGEETQYF
v_call: TRBV29-1; j_call: TRBJ2-1; clone_size: .; cdr3_aa: CSPGLAGVNEQFF
v_call: TRBV11-2; j_call: TRBJ2-3; clone_size: .; cdr3_aa: CASSLNSLGTDTQYF
v_call: TRBV29-1; j_call: TRBJ1-1; clone_size: .; cdr3_aa: CSVGQGPEAFF
v_call: TRBV9; j_call: TRBJ2-5; clone_size: few; cdr3_aa: CASSVVVGETQYF
v_call: TRBV5-1; j_call: TRBJ2-2; clone_size: .; cdr3_aa: CASETGPNTGELFF
v_call: TRBV5-6; j_call: TRBJ2-1; clone_size: few; cdr3_aa: CASSQVDSERGNEQFF
v_call: TRBV7-2; j_call: TRBJ2-5; clone_size: .; cdr3_aa: CASSLGLTRETQYF
v_call: TRBV13; j_call: TRBJ1-6; clone_size: .; cdr3_aa: CAGSLNRQHSSYNSPLHF
v_call: TRBV28; j_call: TRBJ2-3; clone_size: .; cdr3_aa: CASTPTRTIGDTQYF
v_call: TRBV27; j_call: TRBJ2-2; clone_size: .; cdr3_aa: CASSAGGGTGELFF
v_call: TRBV6-2/TRBV6-3; j_call: TRBJ1-1; clone_size: .; cdr3_aa: CASSSIPGQGSTEAFF
v_call: TRBV5-1; j_call: TRBJ2-3; clone_size: .; cdr3_aa: CASTGTFNTDTQYF
v_call: TRBV20-1; j_call: TRBJ2-7; clone_size: .; cdr3_aa: CSASAPLYPYEQYF
v_call: TRBV10-3; j_call: TRBJ1-6; clone_size: .; cdr3_aa: CAISESTGGNSPLHF
v_call: TRBV5-1; j_call: .; clone_size: .; cdr3_aa: CASSLAAGAPTQYF
v_call: TRBV28; j_call: TRBJ1-2; clone_size: .; cdr3_aa: CASSPDYGYTF
v_call: TRBV20-1; j_call: TRBJ2-1; clone_size: .; cdr3_aa: CSARATSGRYYNEQFF
v_call: TRBV29-1; j_call: TRBJ2-1; clone_size: .; cdr3_aa: CSATRTAYNEQFF
v_call: TRBV7-9; j_call: TRBJ2-5; clone_size: .; cdr3_aa: CASSLLLGRGETQYF
v_call: TRBV5-6; j_call: TRBJ2-5; clone_size: .; cdr3_aa: CASSHWTGVYNEQYF
v_call: TRBV6-6; j_call: TRBJ2-1; clone_size: .; cdr3_aa: CASSPRDRGSEQFF
v_call: TRBV6-2/TRBV6-3; j_call: TRBJ2-1; clone_size: .; cdr3_aa: CASSLAGTSGRSYNEQFF
v_call: TRBV18; j_call: TRBJ2-1; clone_size: .; cdr3_aa: CASSPTSGIGSYNEQFF
v_call: TRBV7-2; j_call: TRBJ2-6; clone_size: .; cdr3_aa: CASSLEGLAGTGANVLTF
v_call: TRBV4-1; j_call: TRBJ2-3; clone_size: .; cdr3_aa: CASSRQGNSLTDTQYF
v_call: TRBV6-4; j_call: TRBJ2-1; clone_size: few; cdr3_aa: CASSDSDNNEQFF
v_call: TRBV5-1; j_call: TRBJ2-1; clone_size: few; cdr3_aa: CASRNEGAYNEQFF
v_call: TRBV30; j_call: TRBJ1-5; clone_size: .; cdr3_aa: CAWADRRSNQPQHF
v_call: TRBV7-9; j_call: TRBJ2-5; clone_size: .; cdr3_aa: CASSFGTSGLRYF
v_call: TRBV25-1; j_call: TRBJ2-4; clone_size: .; cdr3_aa: CASSHKGNIQYF
v_call: TRBV20-1; j_call: TRBJ2-7; clone_size: .; cdr3_aa: CSWGGSRPSGEQYF